The source of this T cell receptor (beta chain) is a study of blood T cell repertoires in COVID-19. V was pared by 0 bases and J by 8 bases, with 10 bases of the junction left unmatched. CDR3 length: 16 amino acids. The germline gives CDR1 SGHAT, CDR2 FQNNGV. TCRdb keeps only in-frame clones here, not all; method: immunoSEQ multiplex PCR. The sample includes a few hundred thousand clones, more than 75% of them seen just once. This TCR came from a woman between 18 and 30 years old who had recovered from COVID-19. The rearrangement uses TRBV11-2 and TRBJ1-2; TRBD1 aligns across 9 bases. Sample: PBMCs or T cells enriched from blood (not recorded which). Here the CDR3 reads CASSLDQGQGSWGYTF. The CDR3 DNA reads as TGTGCCAGCAGCTTAGATCAGGGACAGGGATCGTGGGGCTACACCTTC.